The TCR beta chain described here comes from a study of blood T cell repertoires in COVID-19. This CDR3 region has 15 residues. Looked up from germline, CDR1 is LGHNT and CDR2 is FRNRAP. The V gene lost 4 bases and the J gene lost 6 bases, with 13 bases spanning the gap. Only in-frame clones appear in the TCRdb table, and some are missing; sequencing was by immunoSEQ multiplex PCR. The sample has about 7,600 clones; 89% are singletons. Specimen: peripheral blood. This receptor was identified in a man between 65 and 85 years old with active COVID-19. The rearrangement links TRBV12-5 to TRBJ1-6; possibly TRBD1 for D (6 bases). The CDR3 coding sequence is TGTGCTAGTGGTTGGGGGACACCCGGTAATTCACCCCTCCACTTT. This sequence encodes CASGWGTPGNSPLHF.